The 17 T cell receptor beta chains below were found in one sample sequenced in a study of cytomegalovirus exposure and HLA in healthy donors (dated by TCRdb to the late 2010s). Libraries came from the immunoSEQ multiplex PCR assay. A mixture of 60 forward primers for TCR Vbeta segments and 13 reverse primers for TCR Jbeta segments was used in the multiplex PCR. The table was pulled from immuneACCESS by TCRdb, which kept in-frame rearrangements only. Such tables lose some clones; where checked, under half of the loss comes from unresolved V genes, and the rest has no known cause. The sample's table lists a count of some 200,000 clones. Clones ranked in the top ten supply 6.5% of the sample. The sample comprised PBMCs. The source of these receptors is a man aged 30-40 years in good health and CMV-seronegative.

The J gene is TRBJ2-7, the V gene TRBV7-6, with a weak D call TRBD1 (6 bases). The germline V gene has CDR1 SGHVS and CDR2 FNYEAQ. V lost 5 bases and J 6 bases, leaving 20 bases between the germline ends. This CDR3 is built from 15 residues. The CDR3 nucleotides read TGTGCCAGCAGCCCTCGAATGCAGGGGATAGCCGAGCAGTACTTC. Translation: CASSPRMQGIAEQYF.

V gene TRBV5-4 combines with J gene TRBJ1-6; no firm D call. Germline CDR1 SGHNT, CDR2 YYREEE (reference sequence). The CDR3 is 15 residues long. V was cut by 6 bases and J by 4 bases, with 14 bases left in between. In DNA form, the CDR3 reads TGTGCCAGCACCACGTCAGGACTGTATAATTCACCCCTCCACTTT. Translation gives CASTTSGLYNSPLHF.

V is TRBV6-5 and J is TRBJ1-2; perhaps TRBD1 as D (5 bases). The CDR3 is made up of 15 amino acids. Trimming removed 8 bases at V and 0 bases at J, with 16 bases between. Germline CDR1 MNHEY, CDR2 SVGAGI. The CDR3 protein is CASAKTDGANYGYTF. CDR3 in DNA: TGTGCCAGCGCCAAGACAGATGGAGCTAACTATGGCTACACCTTC.

This chain links TRBV7-9 with TRBJ1-6; TRBD1 might be the D (5 bases). The germline V gene encodes CDR1 SEHNR and CDR2 FQNEAQ (reference sequence). Trimming cost V 4 bases and J 6 bases, with 13 bases left between them. The CDR3 totals 15 residues. The CDR3 DNA follows: TGTGCCAGCAGCTCCTGGCAGGGCGGTAATTCACCCCTCCACTTT. Translated, it gives CASSSWQGGNSPLHF.

This chain joins TRBV4-2 and TRBJ1-4; 8 bases agree with TRBD1. The germline V gene has CDR1 LGHNA and CDR2 YNFKEQ. The V gene end was trimmed by 3 bases and the J gene end by 8 bases; junction bases not matched to a gene: 8. The CDR3 is 15 amino acids. The CDR3 here is CASSQQGRGLEKLFF. CDR3 DNA: TGTGCCAGCAGCCAGCAGGGCAGGGGGCTAGAAAAACTGTTTTTT.

The chain employs TRBV5-8 and TRBJ1-5; D is uncertain. CDR1 is SGHTS, CDR2 YDEGEE, per germline. This CDR3 comprises 19 residues. With 1 base removed from V and 0 bases from J, the gap between germline ends came to 20 bases. CDR3 nucleotide sequence: TGTGCCAGCAGCTTGATTCGCTGGGCCGGTGGAAATAGCAATCAGCCCCAGCATTTT. This encodes CASSLIRWAGGNSNQPQHF.

V is TRBV19 and J is TRBJ2-2, with TRBD1 matching 10 bases. V was clipped by 5 bases and J by 7 bases; unmatched bases: 10. Germline loops: CDR1 LNHDA, CDR2 SQIVND (reference sequence). This CDR3 comprises 16 residues. The chain's CDR3 is CASSPGQTGGFGELFF. For the CDR3, the DNA is TGTGCCAGTAGTCCCGGGCAGACAGGGGGCTTCGGGGAGCTGTTTTTT.

The gene calls are TRBV2 and TRBJ1-1; 7 nucleotides match TRBD1. With V trimmed by 6 bases and J by 0 bases, 4 bases remained unmatched. The CDR3 has 14 residues. Germline values: CDR1 SNHLY, CDR2 FYNNEI. CDR3 residues: CASSPGQMNTEAFF. CDR3 bases: TGTGCCAGCAGCCCGGGACAGATGAACACTGAAGCTTTCTTT.

The V call is TRBV18, the J call TRBJ2-4; possibly TRBD1 for D (5 bases). This CDR3 is 15 amino acids long. Trimming left V 6 bases short and J 0 bases short, with 12 bases between. Germline V gene sequence: CDR1 KGHSH, CDR2 LQKENI. Here the CDR3 reads CASSPQGLAKNIQYF. Written as DNA, the CDR3 is TGTGCCAGCTCCCCCCAGGGTTTAGCCAAAAACATTCAGTACTTC.

This chain uses TRBV13 with TRBJ2-5, with 7 bases matching TRBD1. V lost 4 bases and J lost 4; bases outside the gene matches: 9. This CDR3 has 15 residues. Germline V gene data show CDR1 as PRHDT and CDR2 as FYEKMQ (reference sequence). DNA for the CDR3: TGTGCCAGCAGCTCCTCGACAGGGAGTGCAGAGACCCAGTACTTC. This codes for CASSSSTGSAETQYF.

This chain uses TRBV29-1 with TRBJ1-1; 10 nucleotides match TRBD1. The CDR3 extends over 15 amino acids. Trimming cost V 4 bases and J 3 bases; bases outside gene matches: 8. Per the germline V gene, CDR1 is SQVTM and CDR2 is ANQGSEA. The CDR3 sequence: CSVGQRTGGYTEAFF. The CDR3 coding sequence is TGCAGCGTTGGCCAAAGGACAGGGGGGTACACTGAAGCTTTCTTT.

Note on this clone: At one boundary the junction diverges from the germline segment, which might be a read error. The rearrangement joins TRBV7-2 to TRBJ2-2, with D perhaps matching TRBD2 (5 bases). CDR3 length: 14 amino acids. Germline CDR1 SGHTA, CDR2 FQGNSA. CDR3 residues: CASGLVSGTGELFF. Here the CDR3 DNA reads TGTGCCAGCGGCTTAGTCAGCGGCACCGGGGAGCTGTTTTTT. Full variable domain (missing parts from reference TRBV7-2 and TRBJ2-2): GAGVSQSPSNKVTEKGKDVELRCDPISGHTALYWYRQSLGQGLEFLIYFQGNSAPDKSGLPSDRFSAERTGGSVSTLTIQRTQQEDSAVYLCASGLVSGTGELFFGEGSRLTVL.

This chain connects TRBV19 to TRBJ2-7, with TRBD1 identical over 11 bases. This CDR3 spans 15 amino acids. V was clipped by 7 bases and J by 4 bases; unmatched bases: 9. Germline-derived CDR1 and CDR2 are LNHDA and SQIVND (reference sequence). The CDR3: CASTPGQGALYEQYF. CDR3 sequence (DNA): TGTGCCAGTACCCCCGGACAGGGGGCGTTGTACGAGCAGTACTTC.

V gene TRBV6-6 combines with J gene TRBJ2-7, with D perhaps TRBD2 (6 bases). The germline V gene encodes CDR1 MNHNY and CDR2 SVGAGI (reference sequence). V lost 7 bases and J 2 bases, leaving 15 bases between the germline ends. The CDR3 is 14 amino acids. As DNA, the CDR3 is TGTGCCAGCACTGTGGGACTCCGTACCTACGAGCAGTACTTC. This sequence encodes CASTVGLRTYEQYF.

The chain carries TRBV9 and TRBJ2-7, with TRBD2 identical over 14 bases. Germline V gene lookup returns CDR1 SGDLS and CDR2 YYNGEE. J lost 4 bases, V lost 2 bases, and 5 bases had no gene match. The CDR3 has 16 amino acids. DNA for the CDR3: TGTGCCAGCAGCGTCTCCGGGACTAGCGGGAGTTACGAGCAGTACTTC. This encodes CASSVSGTSGSYEQYF.

The chain couples TRBV7-9 to TRBJ2-3, with 9 bases that match TRBD2. The V and J ends lost 5 bases and 5 bases, in that order; junction bases with no gene match: 5. The germline V gene has CDR1 SEHNR and CDR2 FQNEAQ (reference sequence). The CDR3 is made up of 14 amino acids. CDR3 in amino acids: CASSGGGAGDTQYF. CDR3 sequence (DNA): TGTGCCAGCAGCGGCGGGGGGGCAGGAGATACGCAGTATTTT.

CDR3 in amino acids: CASSNLMTSGRYEQYF. CDR3 nucleotide sequence: TGTGCCAGCTCCAATCTGATGACTAGCGGGAGGTACGAGCAGTACTTC. The rearrangement links TRBV18 to TRBJ2-7, with 13 bases identical to TRBD2. CDR1 KGHSH and CDR2 LQKENI come from the germline V gene. Trimming at V came to 6 bases and at J to 4 bases, leaving 9 bases not matched to a gene. CDR3 size: 16 residues.